What follows are 18 T cell receptor beta chains derived from one specimen sequenced in a study of blood T cells in healthy people across ages. A J-beta primer mix and a sample-barcoded 5' primer were used in a second PCR of about 6 to 12 cycles. TCRdb called the 5' RACE reads again in MiXCR, with one record for every CDR3 protein. The repertoire holds about 900,000 distinct CDR3 sequences, roughly 52% seen once, with roughly 12% in the top ten. The material sequenced was blood. These receptors all come from a man aged 25-40 years in good health.

The chain is built from TRBV20-1 and TRBJ2-1; TRBD2 aligns across 7 bases. The germline V gene has CDR1 DFQATT and CDR2 SNEGSKA (reference sequence). After removal of 5 bases from V and 13 bases from J, the junction contained 11 bases not matched to a gene. This CDR3 is 12 amino acids long. Here the CDR3 DNA reads TGCAGTGCTTTTACTAGCGCCGGGACCCAGTTCTTC. It encodes CSAFTSAGTQFF.

The V and J genes are TRBV4-3 and TRBJ2-5; D is ambiguous. The better agreement between TRBJ2-7 and the DNA end casts doubt on the J call. Germline CDR1 is LGHNA and CDR2 is YSLEER. This CDR3 has 15 amino acids. The CDR3 here is CASSQDPTVNYEQYF. CDR3 DNA sequence: TGCGCCAGCAGCCAAGATCCGACGGTGAACTACGAGCAGTACTTC.

This clonotype was observed a few times. The rearrangement joins TRBV3-1 to TRBJ1-2, with 12 bases fitting TRBD1. J gave up 6 bases and V 4 bases, and 0 bases lay outside the gene matches. Germline CDR1 reads LGHDT; CDR2 reads YNNKEL (reference sequence). The CDR3 consists of 13 residues. The CDR3 spells CASSRDRGHGYTF. The CDR3 bases are TGTGCCAGCAGCCGGGACAGGGGGCATGGCTACACCTTC.

This clonotype was recorded a few times. The chain couples TRBV4-3 to TRBJ1-4; D unclear. This CDR3 has 17 amino acids. Trimming removed 0 bases from V and 6 bases from J, with 17 bases in between. The germline V gene has CDR1 LGHNA and CDR2 YSLEER. In DNA form, the CDR3 reads TGCGCCAGCAGCCAAGATCACGAGGGAAGTGGGGATGAAAAACTGTTTTTT. This codes for CASSQDHEGSGDEKLFF.

This clonotype was counted a few times. The chain has TRBV7-2 and TRBJ2-3; 7 bases are shared with TRBD2. V shed 1 base and J 4 bases; nucleotides not matched to a gene: 8. The CDR3 consists of 16 residues. From germline, CDR1 is SGHTA and CDR2 FQGNSA. The CDR3 DNA is TGTGCCAGCAGCTTAGATCCCCGACGGGGGGCAGATACGCAGTATTTT. Amino acids: CASSLDPRRGADTQYF.

The chain joins TRBV20-1 to TRBJ2-7; D perhaps matches TRBD2 (5 bases). Germline CDR1 is DFQATT and CDR2 is SNEGSKA (reference sequence). CDR3 size: 13 residues. V shed 6 bases and J shed 2 bases, with 14 bases lying between them. Written as DNA, the CDR3 is TGCAGTGCCCGGGATCCTCTTACCTACGAGCAGTACTTC. Protein sequence: CSARDPLTYEQYF.

The chain uses TRBV10-3 and TRBJ1-5, with D uncertain. The CDR3 is made up of 14 amino acids. Trimming removed 4 bases from V and 4 bases from J, with 11 bases in between. Germline CDR1 and CDR2: ENHRY and SYGVKD. CDR3 protein: CAISAFTENQPQHF. The CDR3 nucleotides are TGTGCCATCAGTGCCTTCACGGAAAATCAGCCCCAGCATTTT.

This clonotype was recorded only once. V gene TRBV28 combines with J gene TRBJ2-1; maybe TRBD2 (6 bases). The J call may be in error: the DNA end matches TRBJ2-7 better. Germline CDR1 reads MDHEN; CDR2 reads SYDVKM. CDR3 length: 15 amino acids. The CDR3 sequence is CATSMEGQGNNEQYF. CDR3 nucleotides: TGTGCCACATCCATGGAGGGGCAGGGCAACAATGAGCAGTACTTC.

This clonotype was seen more than once but under ten times. This rearrangement joins TRBV7-2 to TRBJ1-2; 12 positions agree with TRBD1. Trimming took 6 bases from V and 5 from J; bases not matched to a gene: 7. Germline V gene data show CDR1 as SGHTA and CDR2 as FQGNSA. The CDR3 covers 15 residues. The chain's CDR3 is CASREGTGGWYGYTF. The CDR3 DNA sequence: TGTGCCAGCAGAGAGGGGACAGGGGGCTGGTATGGCTACACCTTC.

The chain recombines TRBV10-2 with TRBJ2-7; TRBD2 is a possible D gene (7 bases). The J call may be wrong; the DNA end is better matched by TRBJ2-5. The CDR3 has 15 residues. Germline V gene data show CDR1 as WSHSY and CDR2 as SAAADI. The CDR3 DNA is TGCGCCAGCAGTGGTAACGGGGGGCATCAAGAGACCCAGTACTTC. Translated, it gives CASSGNGGHQETQYF.

The gene calls are TRBV7-9 and TRBJ1-1; no clear D gene. V dropped 1 base and J dropped 3 bases, with 9 bases sitting between them. This CDR3 has 14 amino acids. Germline V gene sequence: CDR1 SEHNR, CDR2 FQNEAQ (reference sequence). The CDR3 is CASSLGKAYTEAFF. CDR3 coding DNA: TGTGCCAGCAGCTTAGGGAAGGCGTACACTGAAGCTTTCTTT.

This sequence joins TRBV3-1 and TRBJ1-2; D gene unclear. Between the trimmed V and J ends, which lost 1 base and 7 bases, there was a span of 10 bases. Germline V gene data show CDR1 as LGHDT and CDR2 as YNNKEL (reference sequence). This CDR3 contains 13 residues. CDR3 sequence: CASSQVGAGGYTF. The CDR3 region has the DNA TGTGCCAGCAGCCAAGTGGGCGCCGGTGGCTACACCTTC.

This clonotype was counted once. Possible read error: a much larger clone is one base away. The chain employs TRBV24-1 and TRBJ2-1; 14 bases align to TRBD2. Near its end, the DNA agrees better with TRBJ2-7, so the J call may be wrong. The CDR3 runs to 18 residues. Per the germline V gene, CDR1 is KGHDR and CDR2 is SFDVKD. CDR3 sequence reads: CATSDGGLAGGHYNEQYF. CDR3 coding DNA: TGTGCCACCAGTGATGGCGGACTAGCGGGGGGACATTACAATGAGCAGTACTTC.

This clonotype has just a few counts. The chain couples TRBV7-3 to TRBJ1-1, with D uncertain. V was cut by 5 bases and J by 1 base, with 8 bases left in between. This CDR3 contains 13 residues. Germline lookup yields CDR1 SGHTA and CDR2 FQGTGA. The DNA of the CDR3 is TGTGCCAGCAGCACTAGAGGGAACACTGAAGCTTTCTTT. Amino acids: CASSTRGNTEAFF. Looking up the rest from reference TRBV7-3 and TRBJ1-1 gives the full variable domain: GAGVSQTPSNKVTEKGKYVELRCDPISGHTALYWYRQSLGQGPEFLIYFQGTGAADDSGLPNDRFFAVRPEGSVSTLKIQRTERGDSAVYLCASSTRGNTEAFFGQGTRLTVV.

In its sample, this clonotype was seen a few times. The chain uses TRBV29-1 and TRBJ2-5; TRBD1 agrees at 8 bases. Germline CDR1 SQVTM, CDR2 ANQGSEA. This CDR3 comprises 15 residues. The DNA for the CDR3 is TGCAGGCCTTTACCTCCGGACAGGGTAACCGAGACCCAGTACTTC. Its protein product is CRPLPPDRVTETQYF.

This clonotype was picked up a small number of times. This chain uses TRBV5-1 with TRBJ2-1; maybe TRBD2 (5 bases). The ends were cut back, 4 bases at V and 0 bases at J, with 11 bases in the middle. CDR1 SGHRS and CDR2 YFSETQ come from the germline V gene. This CDR3 has 15 residues. CDR3 nucleotides: TGCGCCAGCAGCGCCGGGATCCGCTCCTACAATGAGCAGTTCTTC. It specifies CASSAGIRSYNEQFF.

In its sample, this clonotype was seen a few times. The rearrangement uses TRBV6-6 and TRBJ2-3; D gene uncertain. This CDR3 contains 14 residues. Trimming removed 4 bases at V and 6 bases at J, with 14 bases between. From germline, CDR1 is MNHNY and CDR2 SVGAGI (reference sequence). The CDR3: CASSSNPPPDTQYF. In nucleotides, the CDR3 is TGTGCCAGCAGTTCCAATCCTCCTCCGGATACGCAGTATTTT.

The chain carries TRBV20-1 and TRBJ2-7; a weak D match, TRBD1 (5 bases). Per the germline V gene, CDR1 is DFQATT and CDR2 is SNEGSKA (reference sequence). The V and J ends lost 6 bases and 6 bases respectively, with 24 bases between them. The CDR3 spans 15 residues. CDR3: CSAPLRQGSPSEQYF. For the CDR3, the DNA is TGCAGTGCCCCTCTTCGTCAGGGATCCCCATCCGAGCAGTACTTC.